This T cell receptor (beta chain) was sequenced during a study of human T cells and chemical hapten exposure. Study in general: Patients, largely female, had alopecia areata, totalis or universalis.

TCRdb fed the RACE reads into MiXCR, producing one record per CDR3 protein. The sample has more than 150,000 distinct CDR3 sequences, under 35% seen once. Findings and limits, study-wide: TCRs at high frequency, those above 1 in 1000, did not change with DPC sensitization. Relative to control repertoires, expanded TCRs gave rise to significantly more large CDR3 similarity clusters.

Germline lookup yields CDR1 LGHNA and CDR2 YSLEER. V was cut by 1 base and J by 2 bases, with 8 bases left in between. There are 14 residues in the CDR3. Remarks on this clonotype: Its specificity is unknown.

Specified time point: pre-sensitization, week 0. Sample treatment: therapeutic diphenylcyclopropenone sensitization with weekly scalp DPC. Investigators collected blood before applying each patch test. This chain joins TRBV4-3 and TRBJ1-2; D call uncertain. Source: whole blood, taken in connection with sensitization to the hapten diphenylcyclopropenone (DPC). The receptor was isolated from a woman under 40 with alopecia areata. Some clones in this sample may be carry-over from other donors' samples. Here the CDR3 DNA reads TGCGCCAGCAGCCAAGGTGGATTCAACTATGGCTACACCTTC. Translated, it gives CASSQGGFNYGYTF.